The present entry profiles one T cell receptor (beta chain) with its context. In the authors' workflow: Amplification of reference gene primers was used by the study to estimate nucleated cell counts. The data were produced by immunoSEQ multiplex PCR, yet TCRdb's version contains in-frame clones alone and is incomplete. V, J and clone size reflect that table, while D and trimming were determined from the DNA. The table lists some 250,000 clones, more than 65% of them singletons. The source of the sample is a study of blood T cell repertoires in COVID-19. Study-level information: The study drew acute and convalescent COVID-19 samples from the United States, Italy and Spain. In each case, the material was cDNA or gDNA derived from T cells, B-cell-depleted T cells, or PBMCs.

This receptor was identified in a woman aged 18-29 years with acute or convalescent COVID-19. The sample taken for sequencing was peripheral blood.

The CDR3 DNA reads TGCGCCAGCAGCCAAGAGGGCGGAGGAACAGGGGGCGCTTTGAGCGAGACCCAGTACTTC. Translating gives CASSQEGGGTGGALSETQYF. This chain connects TRBV4-3 to TRBJ2-5, with TRBD1 matching over 9 bases. Germline-derived CDR1 and CDR2 are LGHNA and YSLEER. J was trimmed by 5 bases and V by 0 bases; bases with no gene match: 19. The CDR3 loop spans 20 amino acids.